This T cell receptor (beta chain) was sequenced in a study of T-cell memory formation after mild COVID-19. Study information: TCR clusters largely stayed donor specific.

Each CDR3 protein is one row after TCRdb ran MiXCR on the 5' RACE reads. The data contain tens of thousands of distinct CDR3 sequences, around 7.7% of them seen just once; the ten biggest clones take up around 28%. This clonotype showed up many times. What it recognizes is unknown. Germline CDR1 reads LNHNV; CDR2 reads YYDKDF (reference sequence). CDR3 length equals 13 residues. V lost 6 bases and J lost 8, with 13 bases in between. Broader study findings: Several responding clones turned up in pre-infection memory, indicating that cross-reactive memory may have taken part.

The sequencing sample was made of PBMCs or a T cell subset sorted from them (not recorded which). The receptor was isolated from a man aged 18 to 30 who had mild COVID-19 (a few samples of this study predate the infection). Cell type and time point are not known. The chain has TRBV15 and TRBJ1-4; D is uncertain. The CDR3 bases are TGTGCCACCAGTCCGAGGACGGGAGAAAAACTGTTTTTT. Its translation is CATSPRTGEKLFF.